Below, 32 T cell receptor beta chains from the same sample are listed, as sequenced in a study of blood T cell repertoires in COVID-19. TCRdb keeps only in-frame clones here, not all; method: immunoSEQ multiplex PCR. The profile shows fewer than 85,000 clones, around four fifths of them singletons. The sequencing input was peripheral blood. The receptor source for this set is a man aged 55-75 years with acute or convalescent COVID-19.

The chain couples TRBV19 to TRBJ1-2; 8 nucleotides line up with TRBD1. Germline V CDR1 and CDR2: LNHDA, SQIVND (reference sequence). There are 15 residues in the CDR3. With 2 bases clipped from V and 2 bases from J, the junction kept 4 bases outside the gene matches. CDR3: CASSIQGAENYGYTF. The CDR3 DNA sequence: TGTGCCAGTAGTATACAGGGGGCTGAAAACTATGGCTACACCTTC.

V gene TRBV7-9 combines with J gene TRBJ2-3, with D possibly TRBD2 on 6 matching bases. CDR3 length: 13 amino acids. CDR1 is SEHNR, CDR2 FQNEAQ, per germline (reference sequence). V gave up 1 base and J gave up 5 bases, with 7 bases separating them. CDR3 nucleotide sequence: TGTGCCAGCAGCTTAGAGCGGGTAGATACGCAGTATTTT. Translation: CASSLERVDTQYF.

CDR3 in DNA: TGCGCCAGCAGCGCCCGGGACAGGGGGGACGATGAGCAGTTCTTC. As protein: CASSARDRGDDEQFF. The chain joins TRBV5-1 to TRBJ2-1; 11 bases line up with TRBD1. The J segment lost 8 bases and the V segment lost 4 bases, leaving 8 bases of the junction unmatched. Germline V gives CDR1 SGHRS, CDR2 YFSETQ. This CDR3 region has 15 residues. The variable domain in full, with the rest retrieved from reference TRBV5-1 and TRBJ2-1, is KAGVTQTPRYLIKTRGQQVTLSCSPISGHRSVSWYQQTPGQGLQFLFEYFSETQRNKGNFPGRFSGRQFSNSRSEMNVSTLELGDSALYLCASSARDRGDDEQFFGPGTRLTVL.

The chain joins TRBV28 to TRBJ1-1, with a possible D match to TRBD1 (5 bases). The V gene lost 2 bases and the J gene lost 1 base, with 14 bases spanning the gap. The CDR3 is 16 residues long. The germline V gene has CDR1 MDHEN and CDR2 SYDVKM. As DNA, the CDR3 is TGTGCCAGCAGTTTAGGGGGAGGGAATCCGAACACTGAAGCTTTCTTT. This translates into CASSLGGGNPNTEAFF.

The chain links TRBV28 to TRBJ1-4, with 7 bases identical to TRBD1. The V and J ends lost 5 bases and 7 bases, in that order; junction bases with no gene match: 7. The V gene's germline CDR1 is MDHEN and CDR2 SYDVKM. The CDR3 consists of 14 residues. CDR3 protein: CASSRQGNSEKLFF. As DNA, the CDR3 is TGTGCCAGCAGTCGACAGGGTAATTCTGAAAAACTGTTTTTT.

This clone was observed once. V and J are TRBV28 and TRBJ1-2; D not certain. The CDR3 extends over 13 amino acids. CDR1 and CDR2 from the germline V gene are MDHEN and SYDVKM. V lost 3 bases and J 2 bases, leaving 7 bases between the germline ends. The DNA for the CDR3 is TGTGCCAGCAGTTTGACGGGGAACTATGGCTACACCTTC. It codes for CASSLTGNYGYTF.

CDR3 nucleotide sequence: TGTGCCAGCAGCTCGGGCTCTGGAAACACCATATATTTT. Protein product: CASSSGSGNTIYF. The rearrangement joins TRBV11-1 to TRBJ1-3, with D uncertain. Per the germline V gene, CDR1 is SGHAT and CDR2 is FQDESV (reference sequence). Trimming left V 4 bases short and J 0 bases short, with 4 bases between. The CDR3 consists of 13 residues.

To note about this clone: Other nucleotide sequences from this sample produce the same CDR3. The V and J genes are TRBV6-5 and TRBJ1-1; 7 positions match TRBD1. From germline, CDR1 is MNHEY and CDR2 SVGAGI. There are 14 residues in the CDR3. V lost 6 bases to trimming and J lost 4 bases; unmatched junction nucleotides: 8. This CDR3 reads CASSQDRVGTEAFF. The CDR3 nucleotides read TGTGCCAGCAGCCAAGACAGGGTGGGCACTGAAGCTTTCTTT.

The V and J genes are TRBV6-1 and TRBJ2-3, with TRBD1 as a possible D gene (6 bases). The V end lost 3 bases, the J end lost 7 bases, and 11 bases lay between the germline ends. The CDR3 contains 13 residues. Per the germline V gene, CDR1 is MNHNS and CDR2 is SASEGT. CDR3 DNA sequence: TGTGCCAGCAGTGAGACACAGGGCCATACGCAGTATTTT. This codes for CASSETQGHTQYF.

The chain is built from TRBV9 and TRBJ2-1, with 8 bases identical to TRBD2. The CDR3 is 15 amino acids. Germline CDR1 and CDR2: SGDLS and YYNGEE. The V segment lost 3 bases and the J segment 8 bases; nucleotides outside the gene matches: 10. Here the CDR3 reads CASSANPGLVDEQFF. The CDR3 nucleotides are TGTGCCAGCAGCGCCAACCCGGGACTAGTGGATGAGCAGTTCTTC.

J is TRBJ2-5 and V is TRBV19; 8 bases fit TRBD2. The V and J ends lost 5 bases and 5 bases, in that order; junction bases with no gene match: 13. This CDR3 comprises 16 residues. Germline lookup yields CDR1 LNHDA and CDR2 SQIVND (reference sequence). The CDR3 DNA sequence: TGTGCCAGTAGTCCCGGGACTAGGATTTTCTTCGAGACCCAGTACTTC. Its translation: CASSPGTRIFFETQYF.

About this clone: Germline and junction disagree at one end, which may indicate a read error. The chain joins TRBV2 to TRBJ1-5; D ambiguous. The CDR3 runs to 14 residues. CDR1 is SNHLY and CDR2 is FYNNEI in the germline V gene. Written as DNA, the CDR3 is TGTGCCAGCAGCGAAGCTGGCCAGAATCAGCCCCAGCATTTT. This translates into CASSEAGQNQPQHF.

Comment on this clone: In the same sample, other DNA sequences code for this CDR3. The rearrangement joins TRBV14 to TRBJ2-3, with TRBD1 as a possible D gene (6 bases). The V end lost 4 bases, the J end lost 0 bases, and 8 bases lay between the germline ends. CDR3 size: 14 residues. Germline V CDR1 and CDR2: SGHDN, FVKESK. The CDR3 spells CASSPGQSTDTQYF. The CDR3 bases are TGTGCCAGCAGCCCCGGACAGAGCACAGATACGCAGTATTTT. Full variable domain (rest looked up from reference TRBV14 and TRBJ2-3): EAGVTQFPSHSVIEKGQTVTLRCDPISGHDNLYWYRRVMGKEIKFLLHFVKESKQDESGMPNNRFLAERTGGTYSTLKVQPAELEDSGVYFCASSPGQSTDTQYFGPGTRLTVL.

The V and J genes are TRBV7-8 and TRBJ2-7; TRBD1 matches 7 bases. The CDR3 is 15 residues long. Trimming took 5 bases from V and 3 from J; bases not matched to a gene: 10. The germline CDR1 and CDR2 sequences are SGHVS and FQNEAQ. CDR3 protein: CASSASQGTLYEQYF. CDR3 nucleotide sequence: TGTGCCAGCAGCGCTTCACAGGGGACACTCTACGAGCAGTACTTC. Combining the CDR3 with reference TRBV7-8 and TRBJ2-7 gives the whole variable domain GAGVSQSPRYKVAKRGQDVALRCDPISGHVSLFWYQQALGQGPEFLTYFQNEAQLDKSGLPSDRFFAERPEGSVSTLKIQRTQQEDSAVYLCASSASQGTLYEQYFGPGTRLTVT.

This sequence joins TRBV5-1 and TRBJ2-4, with D perhaps TRBD2 (6 bases). The CDR3 length is 15 residues. V dropped 0 bases and J dropped 6 bases, with 13 bases sitting between them. Germline CDR1 reads SGHRS; CDR2 reads YFSETQ. The CDR3 nucleotides read TGCGCCAGCAGCTTGGATGGAGGGGACCCAAACATTCAGTACTTC. Translated, it gives CASSLDGGDPNIQYF.

The CDR3: CASSVLGQGVYNEQFF. For the CDR3, the DNA is TGTGCCAGCAGTGTGCTGGGACAGGGGGTGTACAATGAGCAGTTCTTC. The chain recombines TRBV6-1 with TRBJ2-1; 11 bases align to TRBD1. After removal of 4 bases from V and 4 bases from J, the junction contained 6 bases not matched to a gene. The CDR3 sequence is 16 residues long. Germline CDR1 is MNHNS and CDR2 is SASEGT.

The sample holds a few counts of this clone. This CDR3 reads CAISEGQGGQPQHF. The CDR3 nucleotides are TGTGCCATCAGTGAGGGACAGGGCGGTCAGCCCCAGCATTTT. V gene TRBV10-3 combines with J gene TRBJ1-5; 8 bases map to TRBD1. V shed 2 bases and J 6 bases; nucleotides not matched to a gene: 3. CDR1 and CDR2 from the germline V gene are ENHRY and SYGVKD. This CDR3 contains 14 residues.

The table lists this clone with a few counts. V usage is TRBV19 and J usage is TRBJ1-5; D is possibly TRBD1 (5 bases). CDR1 LNHDA and CDR2 SQIVND come from the germline V gene (reference sequence). The CDR3 runs to 13 residues. The V end was cut by 3 bases, the J end by 6 bases, with 9 bases between. CDR3 coding DNA: TGTGCCAGTAGTATGGAGGGGTTTCAGCCCCAGCATTTT. It codes for CASSMEGFQPQHF.

V gene TRBV19 combines with J gene TRBJ2-7, with 7 bases fitting TRBD1. Germline values: CDR1 LNHDA, CDR2 SQIVND (reference sequence). V dropped 8 bases and J dropped 5; count of bases not matched to a gene: 21. This CDR3 is built from 17 residues. CDR3 sequence reads: CASSIWYSARGINEQYF. In nucleotides, the CDR3 is TGTGCCAGTTCTATTTGGTATTCGGCCAGGGGGATTAACGAGCAGTACTTC.

The J gene is TRBJ2-5, the V gene TRBV7-7; perhaps TRBD1 as D (6 bases). The V and J ends lost 3 bases and 1 base respectively, with 12 bases between them. From germline, CDR1 is SSHAT and CDR2 FNYEAQ (reference sequence). The CDR3 runs 15 residues. The CDR3 DNA follows: TGTGCCAGCAGCTTGAACAGGGCTATCCAAGAGACCCAGTACTTC. Amino acid sequence: CASSLNRAIQETQYF.

This sequence joins TRBV7-3 and TRBJ1-1; D remains unclear. CDR3 length equals 14 residues. Germline-derived CDR1 and CDR2 are SGHTA and FQGTGA. Trimming took off 5 bases at V and 4 bases at J, with 14 bases between the two ends. The CDR3 loop reads CASSPSHSSTEAFF. Here the CDR3 DNA reads TGTGCCAGCAGCCCAAGTCACAGTTCCACTGAAGCTTTCTTT.

The rearrangement joins TRBV9 to TRBJ2-7; D call uncertain. The CDR3 is made up of 13 amino acids. V gave up 0 bases and J gave up 0 bases, with 4 bases separating them. Germline CDR1 reads SGDLS; CDR2 reads YYNGEE. The CDR3 sequence is CASSVDLSYEQYF. The CDR3, as DNA: TGTGCCAGCAGCGTAGATCTCTCCTACGAGCAGTACTTC.

The chain couples TRBV28 to TRBJ1-2; D is uncertain. This CDR3 region has 12 residues. V was clipped by 5 bases and J by 0 bases, with 4 bases between them. The V gene's germline CDR1 is MDHEN and CDR2 SYDVKM. The CDR3 spells CASSRANYGYTF. The CDR3 DNA reads as TGTGCCAGCAGTCGAGCTAACTATGGCTACACCTTC.

The rearrangement links TRBV5-1 to TRBJ2-3; 7 bases agree with TRBD2. CDR3 size: 14 residues. The J segment lost 2 bases and the V segment lost 4 bases, leaving 4 bases of the junction unmatched. The germline CDR1 and CDR2 sequences are SGHRS and YFSETQ. CDR3 residues: CASSVSGYTDTQYF. CDR3 coding DNA: TGCGCCAGCAGCGTTAGCGGGTACACAGATACGCAGTATTTT.

This chain joins TRBV11-2 and TRBJ2-5, with no clear D. V lost 6 bases to trimming and J lost 2 bases, with 10 bases between them. Germline V CDR1 and CDR2: SGHAT, FQNNGV. This CDR3 contains 13 residues. CDR3 DNA sequence: TGTGCCAGCAGTCTAACAGCTCAAGAGACCCAGTACTTC. Protein: CASSLTAQETQYF.

The count of this clone is one. One end of the junction does not line up with germline, which may come from a read error. The chain links TRBV5-1 to TRBJ1-2; D not certain. The CDR3 runs 8 residues. The germline gives CDR1 SGHRS, CDR2 YFSETQ. The CDR3 loop reads CAPYRYTF. In DNA form, the CDR3 reads TGCGCCCCCTATCGCTACACCTTC.

The rearrangement uses TRBV5-1 and TRBJ1-3; D unclear. There are 13 residues in the CDR3. Germline V gene sequence: CDR1 SGHRS, CDR2 YFSETQ. Trimming left V 8 bases short and J 0 bases short, with 9 bases between. DNA of the CDR3: TGCGCCAGTACACAGAGCTCTGGAAACACCATATATTTT. Translated: CASTQSSGNTIYF.

The chain carries TRBV6-5 and TRBJ2-1; weak D call: TRBD2 (6 bases). V gave up 2 bases and J gave up 4 bases, with 12 bases separating them. The length of the CDR3 is 15 residues. From germline, CDR1 is MNHEY and CDR2 SVGAGI. Written as DNA, the CDR3 is TGTGCCAGCAGTTACGCGTCTAGCGAGTACAATGAGCAGTTCTTC. Translation: CASSYASSEYNEQFF.

This sequence joins TRBV4-1 and TRBJ2-2; no firm D call. Per the germline V gene, CDR1 is MGHRA and CDR2 is YSYEKL. V gave up 1 base and J gave up 3 bases, with 6 bases separating them. This CDR3 has 14 amino acids. DNA for the CDR3: TGCGCCAGCAGCCAAGCCCGTTACACCGGGGAGCTGTTTTTT. This codes for CASSQARYTGELFF.

This clone showed up just once. The chain couples TRBV10-3 to TRBJ1-3; D not resolved. The CDR3 runs to 16 residues. V was shortened by 5 bases and J by 0 bases, with 14 bases between the two germline ends. CDR1 is ENHRY and CDR2 is SYGVKD in the germline V gene. The CDR3 nucleotides are TGTGCCATCAGTAGAAGTGAGGTTCGCTCTGGAAACACCATATATTTT. Its translation: CAISRSEVRSGNTIYF.

The chain employs TRBV2 and TRBJ2-7; 7 nucleotides match TRBD1. Germline CDR1 and CDR2: SNHLY and FYNNEI. The CDR3 spans 16 residues. In nucleotides, the CDR3 is TGTGCCAGCAGCGAAGACAGGGCTAGTATCGACTACGAGCAGTACGTC. The encoded protein is CASSEDRASIDYEQYV.

On this clone: The sample has other DNA sequences that encode this CDR3 too. This rearrangement joins TRBV10-3 to TRBJ2-5, with D possibly being TRBD2 (6 bases). V was clipped by 5 bases and J by 4 bases, with 11 bases between them. CDR1 and CDR2 from the germline V gene are ENHRY and SYGVKD. CDR3 length equals 13 residues. The CDR3 is CAISQEGRETQYF. The CDR3 DNA sequence: TGTGCCATCAGTCAGGAGGGCAGAGAGACCCAGTACTTC.